This T cell receptor (beta chain) comes out of a study of control samples from healthy donors and cancer patients. This CDR3 contains 14 residues. Germline loops: CDR1 KGHSH, CDR2 LQKENI. With 6 bases removed from V and 3 bases from J, the gap between germline ends came to 11 bases. The method was immunoSEQ multiplex PCR; TCRdb's version includes in-frame clones alone and lacks a portion of them. The sample records 70,000 or so clones, 94% being singletons. This receptor was identified in a woman aged 40 to 50 in good health. The chain joins TRBV18 to TRBJ2-2, with a weak D call TRBD2 (5 bases). The specimen was blood. The CDR3 sequence: CASSPTRDTGELFF. In DNA, the CDR3 is TGTGCCAGCTCCCCTACTAGGGACACCGGGGAGCTGTTTTTT.